Sequencing of this T cell receptor (beta chain) was carried out in a study of shared clonotypes between healthy human individuals. Regarding the study as a whole: Even with large depth, rarefaction showed that sorted-subset sequencing was incomplete. It was only blood that was sampled, and tissue repertoires likely differ. Naive CD4 clonotypes were shared across a handful of donors at roughly 5%.

Running of the assay took place at deep level. Libraries were prepared by immunoSEQ multiplex PCR; TCRdb keeps only in-frame clonotypes and omits some of them. The sample has fewer than 1.4 million clones, around 82% seen once. Points on this clone: As yet, its antigen is unknown.

Looked up from germline, CDR1 is SGHRS and CDR2 is YFSETQ. V was clipped by 2 bases and J by 3 bases, with 15 bases between them. The CDR3 covers 15 residues. The source is a man between 18 and 35 years old in good health. Some clones in this sample may be carry-over from other donors' samples. The chain is built from TRBV5-1 and TRBJ2-7, with TRBD2 as a possible D gene (5 bases). The specimen was memory CD4+ T cells from PBMCs. Subset indicated: CD45RA-negative fraction. The CDR3 here is CASSFTRTGDYEQYF. The CDR3 nucleotides are TGCGCCAGCAGCTTCACAAGGACTGGGGACTACGAGCAGTACTTC.